This entry lists 10 T cell receptor beta chains sequenced from one sample in a study of response to subunit inactivated influenza vaccine. Each CDR3 protein is one row after TCRdb ran MiXCR on the RT-PCR reads. Counted here are some 640,000 distinct CDR3 sequences, around 13% occurring once; the ten biggest clones make up approximately 7%. The material was PBMCs from blood, obtained roughly 15 days before vaccination. Receptor source: a man between 50 and 59 years old who received an inactivated influenza vaccine.

The chain recombines TRBV12-3 or TRBV12-4 with TRBJ2-5, with TRBD2 identical over 11 bases. The CDR3 consists of 15 residues. Unmatched junction bases numbered 6, after V lost 6 bases and J lost 3 bases. CDR3 sequence: CASSPTSGGKETQYF. DNA of the CDR3: TGTGCCAGCAGCCCAACTAGCGGGGGAAAAGAGACCCAGTACTTC.

This clonotype has more than one count but fewer than ten. At one end, the junction sequence differs from germline, possibly due to a read error. The chain carries TRBV12-3 or TRBV12-4 and TRBJ1-1; 7 bases fit TRBD1. The CDR3 totals 13 residues. The CDR3 coding sequence is TGTGCCAGCAGTTTACCCACCGGGACAGATCTTTACTTT. Translation gives CASSLPTGTDLYF.

The genes are TRBV5-6 and TRBJ2-4, with a tentative D call TRBD2 (6 bases). V shed 0 bases and J shed 1 base, with 11 bases lying between them. The germline CDR1 and CDR2 sequences are SGHDT and YYEEEE. The CDR3 contains 16 residues. The chain's CDR3 is CASSLASGRAKNIQYF. CDR3 coding DNA: TGTGCCAGCAGCTTGGCCTCAGGGAGGGCCAAAAACATTCAGTACTTC.

The chain couples TRBV6-5 to TRBJ2-5; 8 bases map to TRBD1. V gave up 0 bases and J gave up 5 bases; unmatched junction bases: 5. Germline V gene sequence: CDR1 MNHEY, CDR2 SVGAGI. CDR3 length: 15 amino acids. CDR3 sequence: CASSYSAGGGETQYF. CDR3 bases: TGTGCCAGCAGTTACTCAGCAGGGGGCGGGGAGACCCAGTACTTC.

This clonotype appeared a few times. V and J are TRBV20-1 and TRBJ2-3, with 8 bases fitting TRBD1. The CDR3 is 17 amino acids. Trimming removed 0 bases from V and 2 bases from J; junction bases left unmatched: 10. Per germline, CDR1 DFQATT and CDR2 SNEGSKA (reference sequence). The DNA for the CDR3 is TGCAGTGCTAGAGATGTGTCTCGGACAGGGCCCACAGATACGCAGTATTTT. This translates into CSARDVSRTGPTDTQYF.

The chain carries TRBV28 and TRBJ2-7, with D perhaps TRBD2 (5 bases). V lost 5 bases, J lost 4 bases, and 27 bases lay in between. Germline lookup yields CDR1 MDHEN and CDR2 SYDVKM. The CDR3 totals 18 residues. CDR3 DNA sequence: TGTGCCAGCAGTCTGCCCCCTACCACTACTGAAACTAGATACGAGCAGTACTTC. Translating it yields CASSLPPTTTETRYEQYF.

The chain couples TRBV12-3 or TRBV12-4 to TRBJ1-1, with D hard to call. With 8 bases removed from V and 3 bases from J, the gap between germline ends came to 13 bases. CDR3 length: 13 residues. CDR3 in DNA: TGTGCCAGCGAGGGATTAAGTCACACTGAAGCTTTCTTT. Translating gives CASEGLSHTEAFF.

The V and J genes are TRBV29-1 and TRBJ2-3; no clear D gene. Germline CDR1 is SQVTM and CDR2 is ANQGSEA. CDR3 length: 16 residues. V lost 2 bases, J lost 2 bases, and 17 bases lay in between. The CDR3 here is CSVEIYRLIPTDTQYF. The CDR3 DNA reads as TGCAGCGTTGAAATTTATAGGTTGATTCCCACAGATACGCAGTATTTT.

This clonotype has a count of ten or more. The chain has TRBV27 and TRBJ2-5; no firm D call. Germline CDR1 MNHEY, CDR2 SMNVEV (reference sequence). Trimming shortened V by 6 bases and J by 5 bases, and 13 bases separated the two germline ends. This CDR3 has 13 amino acids. CDR3 in DNA: TGTGCCAGCAGCCCAGCCCGAAGGGAGACCCAGTACTTC. As protein: CASSPARRETQYF.

A few counts support this clonotype. This chain connects TRBV7-9 to TRBJ2-5; possibly TRBD1 for D (5 bases). Germline CDR1 reads SEHNR; CDR2 reads FQNEAQ (reference sequence). This CDR3 comprises 17 residues. Trimming removed 4 bases from V and 0 bases from J, with 18 bases in between. CDR3 protein: CASSSLLIGQNQETQYF. Here the CDR3 DNA reads TGTGCCAGCAGCTCCCTCCTGATCGGACAAAACCAAGAGACCCAGTACTTC.